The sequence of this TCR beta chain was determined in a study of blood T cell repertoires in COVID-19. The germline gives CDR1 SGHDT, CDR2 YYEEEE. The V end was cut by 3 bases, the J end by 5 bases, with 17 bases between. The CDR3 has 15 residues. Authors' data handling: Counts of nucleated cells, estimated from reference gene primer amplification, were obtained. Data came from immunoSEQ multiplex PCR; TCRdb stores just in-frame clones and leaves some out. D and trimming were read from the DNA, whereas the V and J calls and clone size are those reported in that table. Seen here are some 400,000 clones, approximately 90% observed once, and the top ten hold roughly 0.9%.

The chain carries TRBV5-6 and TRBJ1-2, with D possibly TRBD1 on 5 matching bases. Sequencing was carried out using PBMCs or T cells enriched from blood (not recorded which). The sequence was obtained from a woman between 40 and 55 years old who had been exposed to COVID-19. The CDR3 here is CASSSDVGRVYGYTF. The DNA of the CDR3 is TGTGCCAGCAGCTCTGACGTCGGCAGGGTTTATGGCTACACCTTC.